A single sample is the source of the 8 T cell receptor beta chains below, sequenced in a study of T cells in Graves' hyperthyroidism and ophthalmopathy. The investigators amplified TCR beta CDR3 regions from RNA transcripts. Researchers ran a first-round RT-PCR on the TCR CDR3 using the HTBI primer set. TCRdb called the multiplex PCR reads again in MiXCR, with one record for every CDR3 protein. This sample carries around 340,000 distinct CDR3 sequences, approximately 14% of them seen once, and the ten largest clones take approximately 25%. Sample: blood. These receptors all stem from a woman aged 30 to 39 with Graves' hyperthyroidism.

The rearrangement links TRBV3-1 to TRBJ2-3; D unclear. The CDR3 is 14 amino acids. CDR1 and CDR2 (germline): LGHDT, YNNKEL (reference sequence). V lost 2 bases, J lost 2 bases, and 8 bases lay in between. CDR3 amino acids: CASSQQVDTDTQYF. CDR3 coding DNA: TGTGCCAGCAGCCAACAAGTGGACACAGATACGCAGTATTTT.

Concerning this clonotype: The junction shows a germline mismatch at one end, possibly a read error. The rearrangement joins TRBV12-3 or TRBV12-4 to TRBJ2-2; TRBD1 is a possible D gene (5 bases). The CDR3 length is 14 residues. The CDR3 reads CARRPQGNTGELFF. CDR3 DNA: TGTGCCCGCAGACCTCAGGGGAACACCGGGGAGCTGTTTTTT.

J is TRBJ2-2 and V is TRBV30, with D hard to call. Deletions cut 2 bases from V and 1 base from J, with 2 bases between. Germline V gene data show CDR1 as GTSNPN and CDR2 as SVGIG (reference sequence). This CDR3 contains 12 residues. CDR3 residues: CAWSMNTGELFF. Written as DNA, the CDR3 is TGTGCCTGGAGTATGAACACCGGGGAGCTGTTTTTT. Supplemented by reference TRBV30 and TRBJ2-2, the full variable domain reads SQTIHQWPATLVQPVGSPLSLECTVEGTSNPNLYWYRQAAGRGLQLLFYSVGIGQISSEVPQNLSASRPQDRQFILSSKKLLLSDSGFYLCAWSMNTGELFFGEGSRLTVL.

This clonotype was observed at least ten times. The chain links TRBV20-1 to TRBJ1-2; D gene uncertain. Germline CDR1 is DFQATT and CDR2 is SNEGSKA (reference sequence). The ends were cut back, 0 bases at V and 4 bases at J, with 6 bases in the middle. CDR3 length: 12 amino acids. The CDR3 DNA follows: TGCAGTGCTAGAGATCTCAGCTATGGCTACACCTTC. Translated: CSARDLSYGYTF.

In its sample, this clonotype was seen many times. V usage is TRBV7-2 and J usage is TRBJ1-6; D unresolved. Germline loops: CDR1 SGHTA, CDR2 FQGNSA. This CDR3 has 19 residues. Trimming pared 0 bases from V and 7 bases from J, leaving 22 bases between. CDR3 protein: CASSLAGLNSPLANSPLHF. The CDR3 nucleotides read TGTGCCAGCAGCTTAGCGGGTTTAAACAGCCCCCTCGCGAATTCACCCCTCCACTTT.

This clonotype occurred many times. The V gene is TRBV27, the J gene TRBJ1-6; D is unclear. V was cut by 4 bases and J by 0 bases, with 7 bases left in between. The germline V gene has CDR1 MNHEY and CDR2 SMNVEV (reference sequence). The CDR3 sequence is 15 residues long. CDR3 protein: CASSYKSSYNSPLHF. In DNA, the CDR3 is TGTGCCAGCAGTTATAAGAGCTCCTATAATTCACCCCTCCACTTT.

The V gene is TRBV20-1, the J gene TRBJ2-1, with TRBD2 as a possible D gene (5 bases). Germline values: CDR1 DFQATT, CDR2 SNEGSKA (reference sequence). The CDR3 is made up of 13 amino acids. The V gene lost 3 bases and the J gene lost 6 bases, with 12 bases spanning the gap. The CDR3 here is CSARRLASNEQFF. The CDR3 nucleotides read TGCAGTGCTAGGCGGCTAGCTTCCAATGAGCAGTTCTTC.

Comment on this clonotype: A clone one base away is much larger, so this may be a read error. The chain uses TRBV7-9 and TRBJ2-5; 10 bases are a match to TRBD2. V gave up 5 bases and J gave up 4 bases; unmatched junction bases: 10. In germline, CDR1 is SEHNR, CDR2 FQNEAQ (reference sequence). CDR3 length: 16 residues. CDR3 nucleotides: TGTGCCAGCAGCCCCCCACCAGCGGGAGGGGCAGAGACCCAGTACTTC. Its translation is CASSPPPAGGAETQYF. Together with reference TRBV7-9 and TRBJ2-5, the CDR3 gives the full variable domain: DTGVSQNPRHKITKRGQNVTFRCDPISEHNRLYWYRQTLGQGPEFLTYFQNEAQLEKSRLLSDRFSAERPKGSFSTLEIQRTEQGDSAMYLCASSPPPAGGAETQYFGPGTRLLVL.